These 28 T cell receptor beta chains share one sample of origin, sequenced in a study of regulatory T cells in long-lasting Graves disease. In building TCR beta libraries, iRepertoire HTBI primers were used together with Arm-PCR of CDR3 regions. TCRdb reprocessed the multiplex PCR reads with MiXCR, giving one entry per CDR3 protein. Of fewer than 450,000 distinct CDR3 sequences in the sample, 20% to 25% were seen once. Described time point: persistent/refractory GD, antithyroid drugs over 5 years with positive TRAb. RNA extracted from PBMCs served as the sequencing template. Sample: peripheral blood mononuclear cells (PBMCs), taken when the disease was refractory, from a patient treated with antithyroid drugs. Receptor source: a female donor with Graves disease.

In this sample, this clonotype turned up many times. V usage is TRBV6-1 and J usage is TRBJ1-1; D is undetermined. This CDR3 comprises 15 residues. From germline, CDR1 is MNHNS and CDR2 SASEGT. The germline V and J ends were trimmed by 5 bases and 0 bases, with 13 bases remaining between them. The CDR3 nucleotides read TGTGCCAGCAGTCCCCATCAGAAGGTGAACACTGAAGCTTTCTTT. Its translation is CASSPHQKVNTEAFF.

This clonotype appeared many times. The CDR3 spells CASSLWDRVSETQYF. For the CDR3, the DNA is TGTGCCAGCAGCTTGTGGGACAGGGTTTCAGAGACCCAGTACTTC. The chain has TRBV13 and TRBJ2-5; 9 positions match TRBD1. Germline V CDR1 and CDR2: PRHDT, FYEKMQ (reference sequence). The V segment lost 3 bases and the J segment 4 bases; nucleotides outside the gene matches: 6. This CDR3 is built from 15 residues.

There are a few counts of this clonotype. The gene calls are TRBV5-1 and TRBJ2-7; D may correspond to TRBD1 or TRBD2 (5 bases each). Germline V gives CDR1 SGHRS, CDR2 YFSETQ. Deletions cut 0 bases from V and 3 bases from J, with 13 bases between. CDR3 length: 15 residues. The CDR3 bases are TGCGCCAGCAGCTTGGGTACAGGAGGCTTCTACGAGCAGTACTTC. Protein product: CASSLGTGGFYEQYF.

This clonotype has just a few counts. The chain employs TRBV19 and TRBJ1-1, with TRBD1 matching 7 bases. V gave up 7 bases and J gave up 8 bases; unmatched junction bases: 13. CDR1 LNHDA and CDR2 SQIVND come from the germline V gene (reference sequence). This CDR3 is built from 14 residues. The CDR3 loop reads CASTIGQESAEAFF. The CDR3 coding sequence is TGTGCCAGTACCATCGGACAGGAATCGGCCGAAGCTTTCTTT.

This chain uses TRBV12-3 or TRBV12-4 with TRBJ2-4; 7 bases fit TRBD1. V was clipped by 4 bases and J by 8 bases; unmatched bases: 8. The CDR3 consists of 14 residues. In nucleotides, the CDR3 is TGTGCCAGCAGTTACCGGGACAGTATTGACATTCAGTACTTC. This gives the protein CASSYRDSIDIQYF.

This clonotype was observed a handful of times. The chain couples TRBV7-9 to TRBJ1-1, with a possible D match to TRBD1 (6 bases). This CDR3 comprises 13 residues. V was cut by 6 bases and J by 5 bases, with 13 bases left in between. Per germline, CDR1 SEHNR and CDR2 FQNEAQ (reference sequence). This CDR3 is CASSPKQGTEAFF. For the CDR3, the DNA is TGTGCCAGCAGTCCCAAACAGGGTACTGAAGCTTTCTTT.

This clonotype has at least ten counts. The chain combines TRBV12-3 or TRBV12-4 with TRBJ1-5; TRBD1 might be the D (5 bases). The CDR3 loop spans 15 amino acids. V was pared by 2 bases and J by 2 bases, with 10 bases between. The DNA of the CDR3 is TGTGCCAGCAGTTTATTAGGGGACGGCAATCAGCCCCAGCATTTT. This encodes CASSLLGDGNQPQHF.

Ten or more counts support this clonotype. The rearrangement links TRBV7-8 to TRBJ2-5, with 9 bases that match TRBD2. Germline assignment: CDR1 SGHVS and CDR2 FQNEAQ. With V trimmed by 6 bases and J by 2 bases, 13 bases remained unmatched. CDR3 length: 17 residues. The CDR3: CASSPMAGGPLQETQYF. CDR3 bases: TGTGCCAGCAGTCCTATGGCGGGAGGGCCCCTACAAGAGACCCAGTACTTC.

This rearrangement joins TRBV20-1 to TRBJ1-4; D not resolved. The CDR3 runs 15 residues. The V end was cut by 4 bases, the J end by 6 bases, with 18 bases between. The V gene's germline CDR1 is DFQATT and CDR2 SNEGSKA (reference sequence). CDR3 protein: CSAIPMRANYEKLFF. The CDR3, as DNA: TGCAGTGCTATTCCCATGAGGGCCAACTATGAAAAACTGTTTTTT.

This clonotype was recorded many times. The chain is built from TRBV12-3 or TRBV12-4 and TRBJ2-6; D gene ambiguous. The V gene lost 3 bases and the J gene lost 1 base, with 16 bases spanning the gap. This CDR3 region has 18 residues. The CDR3 sequence is CASSFSGLRISGANVLTF. In nucleotides, the CDR3 is TGTGCCAGCAGTTTCTCTGGGCTACGAATATCTGGGGCCAACGTCCTGACTTTC.

This clonotype was counted only a few times. The genes are TRBV15 and TRBJ1-4, with D unclear. Trimming took off 0 bases at V and 1 base at J, with 9 bases between the two ends. The CDR3 extends over 16 amino acids. Per the germline V gene, CDR1 is LNHNV and CDR2 is YYDKDF (reference sequence). The CDR3 spells CATSRDSALTNEKLFF. Written as DNA, the CDR3 is TGTGCCACCAGCAGAGATTCGGCGTTAACTAATGAAAAACTGTTTTTT. Looking up the rest from reference TRBV15 and TRBJ1-4 gives the full variable domain: DAMVIQNPRYQVTQFGKPVTLSCSQTLNHNVMYWYQQKSSQAPKLLFHYYDKDFNNEADTPDNFQSRRPNTSFCFLDIRSPGLGDTAMYLCATSRDSALTNEKLFFGSGTQLSVL.

This chain uses TRBV11-2 with TRBJ2-3; 11 bases map to TRBD2. CDR3 length: 16 residues. Germline V gives CDR1 SGHAT, CDR2 FQNNGV. Trimming at V came to 2 bases and at J to 3 bases, leaving 4 bases not matched to a gene. The CDR3 DNA reads as TGTGCCAGCAGCTTAAGCACTAGCGGGAGTACAGATACGCAGTATTTT. It encodes CASSLSTSGSTDTQYF.

The CDR3 region has the DNA TGTGCCAGCAGCTTAGGGGCTAGCGGGGGGTACCCGGGGGAGACCCAGTACTTC. Protein: CASSLGASGGYPGETQYF. The chain recombines TRBV7-9 with TRBJ2-5, with TRBD2 identical over 11 bases. The V segment lost 1 base and the J segment 5 bases; nucleotides outside the gene matches: 12. This CDR3 spans 18 amino acids. Germline CDR1 and CDR2: SEHNR and FQNEAQ (reference sequence).

This clonotype was detected many times. The gene calls are TRBV2 and TRBJ1-1; D possibly corresponds to TRBD1 (5 bases). The CDR3 covers 13 residues. V shed 7 bases and J shed 3 bases, with 12 bases lying between them. CDR1 SNHLY and CDR2 FYNNEI come from the germline V gene. The CDR3 here is CASTSDSDTEAFF. As DNA, the CDR3 is TGTGCCAGCACCTCAGACAGCGACACTGAAGCTTTCTTT.

This clonotype turned up a few times. The V and J genes are TRBV7-2 and TRBJ2-2; D is unclear. There are 15 residues in the CDR3. Germline V CDR1 and CDR2: SGHTA, FQGNSA. The V gene lost 5 bases and the J gene lost 4 bases, with 14 bases spanning the gap. CDR3 loop: CASSVDFRVTGELFF. CDR3 nucleotides: TGTGCCAGCAGCGTCGACTTTCGGGTCACCGGGGAGCTGTTTTTT.

This clonotype has at least ten counts. The chain carries TRBV12-3 or TRBV12-4 and TRBJ1-4, with D hard to call. The V and J ends lost 2 bases and 0 bases respectively, with 4 bases between them. The CDR3 is 14 amino acids. CDR3 amino acids: CASSLTTTNEKLFF. The CDR3 DNA reads TGTGCCAGCAGTTTAACCACAACTAATGAAAAACTGTTTTTT.

This clonotype was seen a handful of times. The CDR3 loop is CASAYTGGEGGANVLTF. The CDR3 nucleotides read TGTGCCAGCGCCTATACAGGGGGCGAAGGTGGGGCCAACGTCCTGACTTTC. This chain joins TRBV2 and TRBJ2-6, with TRBD1 matching 9 bases. The V and J ends lost 8 bases and 3 bases, in that order; junction bases with no gene match: 11. There are 17 residues in the CDR3. Looked up from germline, CDR1 is SNHLY and CDR2 is FYNNEI.

The rearrangement uses TRBV20-1 and TRBJ2-3; TRBD2 matches at 9 bases. V lost 0 bases to trimming and J lost 14 bases; unmatched junction nucleotides: 12. Looked up from germline, CDR1 is DFQATT and CDR2 is SNEGSKA (reference sequence). This CDR3 has 14 amino acids. The chain's CDR3 is CSARDVLAGPGMYF. The CDR3 region has the DNA TGCAGTGCTAGAGATGTCCTAGCGGGGCCCGGGATGTATTTT.

This clonotype has at least ten counts. The V and J genes are TRBV5-1 and TRBJ1-1; D is uncertain. Germline V gene data show CDR1 as SGHRS and CDR2 as YFSETQ. Trimming pared 4 bases from V and 7 bases from J, leaving 17 bases between. The CDR3 runs to 14 residues. The CDR3 DNA is TGCGCCAGCAGCGGACGGACCCCTGGCAATGAAGCTTTCTTT. Amino acid sequence: CASSGRTPGNEAFF. Using reference TRBV5-1 and TRBJ1-1 for the parts outside the CDR3, the full variable domain is KAGVTQTPRYLIKTRGQQVTLSCSPISGHRSVSWYQQTPGQGLQFLFEYFSETQRNKGNFPGRFSGRQFSNSRSEMNVSTLELGDSALYLCASSGRTPGNEAFFGQGTRLTVV.

This clonotype was found a few times. The J gene is TRBJ2-7, the V gene TRBV4-3; 9 bases are shared with TRBD1. This CDR3 contains 15 residues. J was trimmed by 4 bases and V by 4 bases; bases with no gene match: 8. CDR1 LGHNA and CDR2 YSLEER come from the germline V gene. CDR3 protein: CASSRSTGGLYEQYF. DNA for the CDR3: TGCGCCAGCAGCCGGTCGACAGGGGGATTGTACGAGCAGTACTTC.

This clonotype has a count of ten or more. The rearrangement links TRBV7-2 to TRBJ2-1, with 12 bases matching TRBD2. This CDR3 region has 17 residues. Germline V lookup: CDR1 SGHTA, CDR2 FQGNSA. Trimming removed 1 base from V and 7 bases from J; junction bases left unmatched: 8. CDR3 amino acids: CASSLDAGTSGSNEQFF. CDR3 nucleotide sequence: TGTGCCAGCAGCTTAGATGCCGGGACTAGCGGGTCTAATGAGCAGTTCTTC. The full variable domain, completed using reference TRBV7-2 and TRBJ2-1, is GAGVSQSPSNKVTEKGKDVELRCDPISGHTALYWYRQSLGQGLEFLIYFQGNSAPDKSGLPSDRFSAERTGGSVSTLTIQRTQQEDSAVYLCASSLDAGTSGSNEQFFGPGTRLTVL.

This clonotype was seen ten or more times. V and J are TRBV10-1 and TRBJ2-7; perhaps TRBD2 as D (6 bases). Trimming removed 0 bases from V and 6 bases from J, with 9 bases in between. There are 13 residues in the CDR3. Germline V lookup: CDR1 WNHNN, CDR2 SYGVQD (reference sequence). CDR3 amino acids: CASSESIGGEQYF. Written as DNA, the CDR3 is TGCGCCAGCAGTGAGTCGATCGGGGGCGAGCAGTACTTC.

This clonotype was observed a handful of times. The gene calls are TRBV11-2 and TRBJ2-5; tentative D call: TRBD1 (6 bases). The CDR3 consists of 14 residues. V shed 4 bases and J shed 2 bases, with 11 bases lying between them. The V gene's germline CDR1 is SGHAT and CDR2 FQNNGV. The CDR3 region is CASSWRTVQETQYF. Here the CDR3 DNA reads TGTGCCAGCAGCTGGAGGACAGTTCAAGAGACCCAGTACTTC. The whole variable domain, filled in from reference TRBV11-2 and TRBJ2-5, reads EAGVAQSPRYKIIEKRQSVAFWCNPISGHATLYWYQQILGQGPKLLIQFQNNGVVDDSQLPKDRFSAERLKGVDSTLKIQPAKLEDSAVYLCASSWRTVQETQYFGPGTRLLVL.

This clonotype was seen a few times. The V gene is TRBV7-2, the J gene TRBJ2-2; tentatively, D is TRBD1 (6 bases). Germline loops: CDR1 SGHTA, CDR2 FQGNSA. This CDR3 region has 18 residues. The ends were cut back, 6 bases at V and 1 base at J, with 21 bases in the middle. The CDR3 nucleotides are TGTGCCAGCAGGCCCGGCGAATACAGGGTAAAGAACACCGGGGAGCTGTTTTTT. It encodes CASRPGEYRVKNTGELFF.

The chain joins TRBV4-3 to TRBJ2-7; D may be TRBD1 (6 bases). The CDR3 totals 14 residues. Trimming took 4 bases from V and 5 from J, leaving 15 bases between them. The germline CDR1 and CDR2 sequences are LGHNA and YSLEER. Written as DNA, the CDR3 is TGCGCCAGCAGCCGAAACCTTGGACAGAACGAGCAGTACTTC. It codes for CASSRNLGQNEQYF.

V and J are TRBV19 and TRBJ1-1; 8 bases match TRBD1. CDR1 is LNHDA, CDR2 SQIVND, per germline (reference sequence). V gave up 3 bases and J gave up 5 bases; unmatched junction bases: 5. This CDR3 region has 14 residues. CDR3 sequence: CASSIRGRGTEAFF. The CDR3 coding sequence is TGTGCCAGTAGTATCAGGGGGCGAGGGACTGAAGCTTTCTTT.

This clonotype has ten or more counts. The chain combines TRBV7-9 with TRBJ1-2; maybe TRBD1 (5 bases). This CDR3 contains 13 residues. V was shortened by 6 bases and J by 2 bases, with 10 bases between the two germline ends. Germline V gene data show CDR1 as SEHNR and CDR2 as FQNEAQ (reference sequence). CDR3 sequence: CASSQTENYGYTF. In DNA form, the CDR3 reads TGTGCCAGCAGTCAGACAGAGAACTATGGCTACACCTTC.

This clonotype occurred many times. The CDR3 sequence is CASSFGLAGAEQYF. CDR3 DNA: TGTGCCAGCAGTTTCGGTCTAGCGGGAGCCGAGCAGTACTTC. The V gene is TRBV12-3 or TRBV12-4, the J gene TRBJ2-7; 10 bases align to TRBD2. The CDR3 covers 14 residues. Unmatched junction bases numbered 5, after V lost 3 bases and J lost 6 bases.